This T cell receptor beta chain comes out of a study of OX40 agonist ivuxolimab in advanced cancers. Findings and limits, study-wide: No determination was made of the antigen specificity of the expanded peripheral T cells.

The CDR3 is made up of 15 amino acids. J lost 1 base, V lost 6 bases, and 8 bases had no gene match. Germline CDR1 LNHDA, CDR2 SQIVND (reference sequence). TCRdb keeps only in-frame clones here, not all; method: immunoSEQ multiplex PCR. The sample lists approximately 80,000 clones; roughly nine tenths were seen once. As for this clone: What it binds is unknown.

The V call is TRBV19, the J call TRBJ1-2; 7 nucleotides agree with TRBD1. The sequence came from an adult with an advanced solid tumor such as melanoma, head and neck, liver or kidney cancer. Material: CD4+ or CD8+ T cells sorted from blood, obtained in a trial of the OX40 agonist ivuxolimab. CDR3 coding DNA: TGTGCCAGTAGCCCCGCGACAGGGTTTAACTATGGCTACACCTTC. Protein sequence: CASSPATGFNYGYTF.